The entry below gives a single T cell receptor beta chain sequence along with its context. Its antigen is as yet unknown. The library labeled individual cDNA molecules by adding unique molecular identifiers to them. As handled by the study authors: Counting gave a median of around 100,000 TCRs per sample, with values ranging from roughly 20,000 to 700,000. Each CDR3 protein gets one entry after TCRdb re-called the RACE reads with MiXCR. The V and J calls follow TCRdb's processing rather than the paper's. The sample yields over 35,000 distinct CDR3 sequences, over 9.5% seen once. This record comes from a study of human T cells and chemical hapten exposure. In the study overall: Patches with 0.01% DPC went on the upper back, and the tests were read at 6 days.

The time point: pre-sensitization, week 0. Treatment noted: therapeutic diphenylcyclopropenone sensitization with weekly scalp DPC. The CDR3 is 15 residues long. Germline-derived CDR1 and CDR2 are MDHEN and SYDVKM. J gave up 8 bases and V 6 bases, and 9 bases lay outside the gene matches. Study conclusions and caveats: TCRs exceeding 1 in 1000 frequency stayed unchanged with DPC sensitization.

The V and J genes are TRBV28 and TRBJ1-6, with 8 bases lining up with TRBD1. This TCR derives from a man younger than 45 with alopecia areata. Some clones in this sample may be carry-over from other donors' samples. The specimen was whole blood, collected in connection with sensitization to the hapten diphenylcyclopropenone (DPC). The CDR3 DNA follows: TGTGCCAGCAGCCCCGCCGACAGGGGTTATTCACCCCTCCACTTT. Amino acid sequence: CASSPADRGYSPLHF.